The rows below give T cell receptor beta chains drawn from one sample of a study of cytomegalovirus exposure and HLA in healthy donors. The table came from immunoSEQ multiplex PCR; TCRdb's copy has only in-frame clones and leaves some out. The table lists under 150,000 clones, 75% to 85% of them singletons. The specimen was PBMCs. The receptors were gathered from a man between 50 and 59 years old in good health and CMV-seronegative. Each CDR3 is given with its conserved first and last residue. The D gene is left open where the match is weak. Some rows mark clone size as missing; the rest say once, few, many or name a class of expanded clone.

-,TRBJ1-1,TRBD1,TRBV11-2,CASSTYRGRGTEAFF,TGTGCCAGCAGCACCTACAGGGGACGGGGGACTGAAGCTTTCTTT
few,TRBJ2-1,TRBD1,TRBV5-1,CASSLGGTGSNEQFF,TGCGCCAGCAGCTTGGGGGGGACAGGGTCTAATGAGCAGTTCTTC
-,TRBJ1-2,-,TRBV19,CASSMDSRGYTF,TGTGCCAGTAGTATGGACAGCCGTGGCTACACCTTC
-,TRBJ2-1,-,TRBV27,CASSSLSGYNEQFF,TGTGCCAGCAGTTCCCTCTCGGGCTACAATGAGCAGTTCTTC
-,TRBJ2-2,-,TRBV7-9,CASSSVGRTGELFF,TGTGCCAGCAGCTCAGTTGGGAGAACCGGGGAGCTGTTTTTT
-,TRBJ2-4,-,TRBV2,CASSVGQGNIQYF,TGTGCCAGCAGTGTAGGGCAGGGGAACATTCAGTACTTC
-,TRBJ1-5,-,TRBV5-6,CASSATGSDYQPQHF,TGTGCCAGCAGCGCCACCGGGAGCGATTATCAGCCCCAGCATTTT
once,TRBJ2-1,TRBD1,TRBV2,CATRTDRDRGYNEQFF,TGTGCCACGCGAACTGACAGGGACAGGGGATACAATGAGCAGTTCTTC
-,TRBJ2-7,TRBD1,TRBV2,CASSERTGKREQYF,TGTGCCAGCAGCGAAAGGACAGGGAAGCGCGAGCAGTACTTC
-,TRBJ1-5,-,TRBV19,CASGGGYQPQHF,TGTGCCTCGGGGGGAGGGTATCAGCCCCAGCATTTT
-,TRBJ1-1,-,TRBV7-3,CASSDEANTEAFF,TGTGCCAGCAGCGACGAGGCGAACACTGAAGCTTTCTTT
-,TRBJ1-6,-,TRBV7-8,CASSLGVWEDSPLHF,TGTGCCAGCAGCTTAGGGGTCTGGGAGGACTCACCCCTCCACTTT
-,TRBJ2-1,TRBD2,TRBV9,CASSVFGGGSSYNEQFF,TGTGCCAGCAGCGTATTCGGGGGGGGGAGCTCCTACAATGAGCAGTTCTTC
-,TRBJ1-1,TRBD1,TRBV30,CAWSVLRDRAEAFF,TGTGCCTGGAGTGTACTCAGGGACAGGGCTGAAGCTTTCTTT
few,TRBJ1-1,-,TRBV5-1,CASSLPGVPAEAFF,TGCGCCAGCAGCCTTCCCGGGGTGCCGGCTGAAGCTTTCTTT
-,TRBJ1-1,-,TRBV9,CASSPPRGNTEAFF,TGTGCCAGCAGCCCCCCTAGGGGGAACACTGAAGCTTTCTTT
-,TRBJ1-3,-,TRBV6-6,CASEEGGNTIYF,TGTGCCAGCGAGGAGGGTGGAAACACCATATATTTT
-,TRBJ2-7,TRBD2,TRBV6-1,CASSEAAGRSYEQYF,TGTGCCAGCAGTGAAGCAGCGGGGCGGTCCTACGAGCAGTACTTC
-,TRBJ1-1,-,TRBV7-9,CASSSLGDSRMNTEAFF,TGTGCCAGCAGTTCCTTAGGTGACAGTCGAATGAACACTGAAGCTTTCTTT
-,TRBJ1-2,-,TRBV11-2,CASSLAGKHGGYTF,TGTGCCAGCAGCTTAGCGGGAAAGCACGGTGGCTACACCTTC
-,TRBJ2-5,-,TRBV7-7,CASSPPGGKETQYF,TGTGCTAGCAGCCCCCCGGGCGGGAAAGAGACCCAGTACTTC
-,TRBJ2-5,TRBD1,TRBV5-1,CASSLGDRGNQYF,TGCGCCAGCAGCTTGGGAGACAGGGGGAATCAGTACTTC
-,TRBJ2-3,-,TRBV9,CASSAYIPGTPTDTQYF,TGTGCCAGCAGCGCTTACATACCCGGGACTCCGACAGATACGCAGTATTTT
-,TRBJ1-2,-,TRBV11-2,CASSLAHTGYGYTF,TGTGCCAGCAGCTTAGCCCATACAGGGTACGGCTACACCTTC
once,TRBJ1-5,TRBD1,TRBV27,CASSSNRGFNQPQHF,TGTGCCAGCAGTTCTAACAGGGGCTTCAATCAGCCCCAGCATTTT
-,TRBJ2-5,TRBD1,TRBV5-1,CASRVRGQGTQETQYF,TGCGCCAGTCGAGTTCGGGGACAGGGCACTCAAGAGACCCAGTACTTC
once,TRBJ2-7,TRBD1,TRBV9,CASSPLGDRVYEQYF,TGTGCCAGCAGCCCTTTAGGGGACAGGGTTTACGAGCAGTACTTC
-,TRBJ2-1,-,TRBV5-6,CASSWGLGGSYNEQFF,TGTGCCAGCAGCTGGGGTTTAGGGGGCTCCTACAATGAGCAGTTCTTC
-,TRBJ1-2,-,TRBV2,CASSSQSNYGYTF,TGTGCCAGCAGTAGCCAAAGTAACTATGGCTACACCTTC
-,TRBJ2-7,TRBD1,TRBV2,CASSPGTGTYEQYF,TGTGCCAGCAGCCCCGGGACAGGGACCTACGAGCAGTACTTC
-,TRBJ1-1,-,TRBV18,CASSRGGPNTEAFF,TGTGCCAGCTCACGAGGGGGACCGAACACTGAAGCTTTCTTT
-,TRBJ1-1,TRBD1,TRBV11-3,CASSQGDTEAFF,TGTGCCAGCAGCCAGGGGGACACTGAAGCTTTCTTT
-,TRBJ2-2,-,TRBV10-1,CASSGRETGELFF,TGCGCCAGCAGTGGCCGGGAAACCGGGGAGCTGTTTTTT
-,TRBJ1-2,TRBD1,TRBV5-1,CASSSDRGYGYTF,TGCGCCAGCAGCTCGGACAGGGGCTATGGCTACACCTTC
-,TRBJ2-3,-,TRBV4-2,CASSQDYSTDTQYF,TGTGCCAGCAGCCAGGACTACTCCACAGATACGCAGTATTTT
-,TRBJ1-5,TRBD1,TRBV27,CASSPSTGGNQPQHF,TGTGCCAGCAGTCCTTCCACAGGGGGAAATCAGCCCCAGCATTTT
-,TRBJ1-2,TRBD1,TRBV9,CASSVGGGQGAYGYTF,TGTGCCAGCAGCGTAGGGGGGGGGCAGGGGGCCTATGGCTACACCTTC
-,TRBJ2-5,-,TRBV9,CASSVRTDPETQYF,TGTGCCAGCAGCGTACGGACTGACCCAGAGACCCAGTACTTC
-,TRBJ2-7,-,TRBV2,CASSPTGGGTYEQYF,TGTGCCAGCAGTCCCACTGGCGGGGGCACCTACGAGCAGTACTTC
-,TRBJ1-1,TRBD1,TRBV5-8,CASSTQGADTEAFF,TGTGCCAGCAGCACTCAGGGGGCTGACACTGAAGCTTTCTTT
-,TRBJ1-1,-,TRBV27,CASSFGYGLIAEAFF,TGTGCCAGCAGTTTCGGGTATGGGTTAATCGCTGAAGCTTTCTTT